Listed below are T cell receptor beta chains from one sample, sequenced in a study of T cells in Graves' hyperthyroidism and ophthalmopathy. TCRdb re-called the multiplex PCR reads with MiXCR, one entry per CDR3 protein. The sample has a few hundred thousand distinct CDR3 sequences, 20% to 25% seen once. Input material: blood. These receptors all stem from a man aged 45 to 65 with Graves' hyperthyroidism. Each CDR3 is given with its conserved first and last residue. Each record gives: J gene, V gene, clone size, D gene, CDR3 protein, CDR3 DNA. The D gene is left open where the match is weak. Some rows have no size entry. The others give once, few or many, or a class for an expanded clone.

J gene: TRBJ2-7; V gene: TRBV5-1; clone size: -; D gene: -; CDR3 protein: CVSSLSGHDSYEQYF; CDR3 DNA: TGCGTCAGCAGCCTGAGTGGCCATGACTCCTACGAGCAGTACTTC
J gene: TRBJ2-1; V gene: TRBV7-2; clone size: few; D gene: -; CDR3 protein: CASSLTGTGDSEQFF; CDR3 DNA: TGTGCCAGCAGCTTAACCGGTACGGGAGACAGTGAGCAGTTCTTC
J gene: TRBJ2-7; V gene: TRBV6-2/TRBV6-3; clone size: many; D gene: TRBD1; CDR3 protein: CASGDRAYEQYF; CDR3 DNA: TGTGCCAGCGGGGACAGAGCTTACGAGCAGTACTTC
J gene: TRBJ2-1; V gene: TRBV20-1; clone size: -; D gene: -; CDR3 protein: CSARDGSEGGSSYNEQFF; CDR3 DNA: TGCAGTGCTAGAGATGGGTCTGAGGGTGGGAGCTCCTACAATGAGCAGTTCTTC
J gene: TRBJ2-1; V gene: TRBV28; clone size: once; D gene: TRBD2; CDR3 protein: CASSSLRTSVYYNEQFF; CDR3 DNA: TGTGCCAGCAGTTCCCTCCGGACTAGCGTTTACTACAATGAGCAGTTCTTC
J gene: TRBJ1-1; V gene: TRBV15; clone size: -; D gene: -; CDR3 protein: CATSSSRAFF; CDR3 DNA: TGTGCCACCAGCTCCTCTCGAGCTTTCTTT
J gene: TRBJ1-1; V gene: TRBV7-2; clone size: many; D gene: -; CDR3 protein: CASSLRAMNTEAFF; CDR3 DNA: TGTGCCAGCAGCTTAAGGGCTATGAACACTGAAGCTTTCTTT
J gene: TRBJ1-1; V gene: TRBV30; clone size: -; D gene: TRBD1; CDR3 protein: CAWETGTVEAFF; CDR3 DNA: TGTGCCTGGGAGACAGGGACGGTTGAAGCTTTCTTT
J gene: TRBJ2-1; V gene: TRBV6-1; clone size: many; D gene: TRBD2; CDR3 protein: CASSEGTSGSNEQFF; CDR3 DNA: TGTGCCAGCAGTGAAGGGACTAGCGGGAGCAATGAGCAGTTCTTC
J gene: TRBJ2-3; V gene: TRBV7-8; clone size: -; D gene: TRBD2; CDR3 protein: CASSLRAGGPPDTQYF; CDR3 DNA: TGTGCCAGCAGCTTGAGAGCGGGAGGCCCCCCAGATACGCAGTATTTT
J gene: TRBJ2-7; V gene: TRBV27; clone size: many; D gene: TRBD2; CDR3 protein: CASSPMNLAGGLSYEQYF; CDR3 DNA: TGTGCCAGCAGTCCGATGAATTTGGCGGGAGGCCTCTCCTACGAGCAGTACTTC
J gene: TRBJ2-5; V gene: TRBV20-1; clone size: few; D gene: -; CDR3 protein: CSASTRDETQYF; CDR3 DNA: TGCAGTGCTTCAACTAGGGACGAGACCCAGTACTTC
J gene: TRBJ1-2; V gene: TRBV12-3/TRBV12-4; clone size: few; D gene: TRBD1; CDR3 protein: CASSSQGAGNGYGYTF; CDR3 DNA: TGTGCCAGCAGCTCTCAGGGGGCAGGGAATGGGTATGGCTACACCTTC
J gene: TRBJ2-7; V gene: TRBV11-3; clone size: many; D gene: -; CDR3 protein: CASSATGYEQYF; CDR3 DNA: TGTGCCAGCAGCGCGACGGGTTACGAGCAGTACTTC
J gene: TRBJ2-1; V gene: TRBV6-5; clone size: few; D gene: -; CDR3 protein: CASSYGRIYNEQFF; CDR3 DNA: TGTGCCAGCAGTTACGGGAGGATATACAATGAGCAGTTCTTC
J gene: TRBJ2-5; V gene: TRBV9; clone size: -; D gene: TRBD1; CDR3 protein: CASSPNPTGKETQYF; CDR3 DNA: TGTGCCAGCAGCCCCAACCCGACAGGGAAGGAGACCCAGTACTTC
J gene: TRBJ2-7; V gene: TRBV7-8; clone size: many; D gene: TRBD1; CDR3 protein: CASSHGRDRVSEQYF; CDR3 DNA: TGTGCCAGCAGCCATGGCCGGGACAGGGTGTCCGAGCAGTACTTC
J gene: TRBJ2-3; V gene: TRBV2; clone size: many; D gene: -; CDR3 protein: CASSDTRADTQYF; CDR3 DNA: TGTGCCAGCAGTGATACCCGGGCAGATACGCAGTATTTT
J gene: TRBJ1-2; V gene: TRBV5-6; clone size: few; D gene: -; CDR3 protein: CASSLEARDYGYTF; CDR3 DNA: TGTGCCAGCAGCTTGGAAGCACGAGACTATGGCTACACCTTC
J gene: TRBJ2-5; V gene: TRBV6-2/TRBV6-3; clone size: few; D gene: TRBD1; CDR3 protein: CASLAGGIETQYF; CDR3 DNA: TGTGCCAGCCTGGCAGGGGGTATCGAGACCCAGTACTTC
J gene: TRBJ1-2; V gene: TRBV12-3/TRBV12-4; clone size: -; D gene: -; CDR3 protein: CASSYSGGDRGYTF; CDR3 DNA: TGTGCCAGCAGTTACTCGGGAGGGGACCGTGGCTACACCTTC